This T cell receptor beta chain was found in a study of PD-1 blockade in mismatch repair-deficient tumors. The CDR3 sequence is 15 residues long. Germline V gives CDR1 SGHRS, CDR2 YFSETQ. V was shortened by 1 base and J by 4 bases, with 11 bases between the two germline ends. Indicated time point: archival surgical resection tumor tissue. TCRdb keeps only in-frame clones here, not all; method: immunoSEQ multiplex PCR. The sample holds some 1,000 clones; 75% to 85% are singletons and the top ten take roughly 12%. This material consisted of primary tumor tissue, taken from a patient treated with pembrolizumab. This chain connects TRBV5-1 to TRBJ2-2; possibly TRBD1 for D (5 bases). This clonotype originated in an adult with mismatch repair-deficient cancer. CDR3 residues: CASSLIPDTTGELFF. Here the CDR3 DNA reads TGCGCCAGCAGCTTGATACCGGACACCACCGGGGAGCTGTTTTTT.